Presented here are 20 T cell receptor beta chains from one specimen sequenced in a study of beta chain features in type 1 diabetes. Findings of the study overall: Shorter TCRB CDR3s, moderately but significantly so, marked every one of the four CD4+ subsets in Type 1 diabetes patients.

Reverse transcribing all isolated RNA meant expressed TCRB transcripts were sequenced. TCRdb's copy holds only in-frame clones and misses some; the assay was immunoSEQ multiplex PCR. The sample has some 270,000 clones; approximately 11% are singletons. These receptors have no known antigen. The specimen sequenced was naive CD4+ T cells from blood. The receptors were gathered from a man between 25 and 39 years old with type 1 diabetes.

J is TRBJ2-5 and V is TRBV7-8; 8 bases are shared with TRBD1. CDR1 is SGHVS and CDR2 is FQNEAQ in the germline V gene. Trimming at V came to 1 base and at J to 4 bases, leaving 2 bases not matched to a gene. The CDR3 runs 14 residues. CDR3 residues: CASSLDRGLETQYF. CDR3 DNA: TGTGCCAGCAGCTTAGACAGGGGGTTAGAGACCCAGTACTTC.

The CDR3 region is CASSPYDQPQHF. CDR3 nucleotide sequence: TGTGCCAGTAGTCCCTACGATCAGCCCCAGCATTTT. The chain recombines TRBV19 with TRBJ1-5; D gene unclear. V was clipped by 5 bases and J by 5 bases, with 7 bases between them. CDR3 size: 12 residues. Germline lookup yields CDR1 LNHDA and CDR2 SQIVND (reference sequence).

The chain joins TRBV28 to TRBJ1-2, with 7 bases matching TRBD1. V shed 6 bases and J 6 bases; nucleotides not matched to a gene: 10. In germline, CDR1 is MDHEN, CDR2 SYDVKM. CDR3 length: 14 residues. The DNA of the CDR3 is TGTGCCAGCAGCCTACGACAGGGTCGGGATGGCTACACCTTC. It codes for CASSLRQGRDGYTF.

A few counts support this clone. The chain combines TRBV30 with TRBJ2-3; no reliable D call. With 0 bases removed from V and 6 bases from J, the gap between germline ends came to 4 bases. Germline V lookup: CDR1 GTSNPN, CDR2 SVGIG (reference sequence). CDR3 length: 11 residues. DNA of the CDR3: TGTGCCTGGAGTGTACTGGATACGCAGTATTTT. Translated: CAWSVLDTQYF.

This clone was observed a few times. The chain is built from TRBV27 and TRBJ2-7; possibly TRBD1 for D (5 bases). Germline V gives CDR1 MNHEY, CDR2 SMNVEV (reference sequence). This CDR3 region has 18 residues. V lost 7 bases to trimming and J lost 2 bases, with 27 bases between them. CDR3 sequence: CASTGKGLGKFRPYEQYF. For the CDR3, the DNA is TGTGCCAGCACTGGTAAGGGGCTTGGTAAGTTTCGGCCCTACGAGCAGTACTTC.

This clone has only a few counts. This chain uses TRBV14 with TRBJ2-1; possible D gene TRBD2, 6 bases. Trimming removed 4 bases at V and 10 bases at J, with 17 bases between. Germline V gene sequence: CDR1 SGHDN, CDR2 FVKESK. CDR3 size: 14 residues. CDR3 bases: TGTGCCAGCAGCCGCTCACTAGCCGCCTGGGAGCAGTTCTTC. It specifies CASSRSLAAWEQFF.

There are a few counts of this clone. The CDR3 region is CASSSLYYEQYF. As DNA, the CDR3 is TGTGCCAGCAGTTCCTTGTACTACGAGCAGTACTTC. J is TRBJ2-7 and V is TRBV28; D remains unclear. Trimming took 4 bases from V and 3 from J, leaving 7 bases between them. Germline V gene lookup returns CDR1 MDHEN and CDR2 SYDVKM. This CDR3 has 12 residues.

This clone was counted only a few times. The chain couples TRBV5-1 to TRBJ2-3; TRBD2 matches 8 bases. CDR1 SGHRS and CDR2 YFSETQ come from the germline V gene. This CDR3 region has 13 residues. V was pared by 3 bases and J by 10 bases, with 7 bases of the junction left unmatched. CDR3 nucleotide sequence: TGCGCCAGCAGCTCGGGAGGGAGAGGTGCGCAGTATTTT. As protein: CASSSGGRGAQYF.

A few counts support this clone. Other DNA sequences in the same sample also yield this CDR3. The J gene is TRBJ2-3, the V gene TRBV18; D unclear. Trimming stripped 3 bases from V and 0 bases from J, with 4 bases between. The CDR3 is made up of 13 amino acids. Per germline, CDR1 KGHSH and CDR2 LQKENI. CDR3 bases: TGTGCCAGCTCACCTCCGAGCACAGATACGCAGTATTTT. It specifies CASSPPSTDTQYF. The full variable domain, completed using reference TRBV18 and TRBJ2-3, is NAGVMQNPRHLVRRRGQEARLRCSPMKGHSHVYWYRQLPEEGLKFMVYLQKENIIDESGMPKERFSAEFPKEGPSILRIQQVVRGDSAAYFCASSPPSTDTQYFGPGTRLTVL.

This chain uses TRBV28 with TRBJ1-2; D is uncertain. Germline CDR1 reads MDHEN; CDR2 reads SYDVKM. With 2 bases removed from V and 1 base from J, the gap between germline ends came to 11 bases. CDR3 length: 15 amino acids. CDR3 sequence reads: CASSLGQMINYGYTF. CDR3 bases: TGTGCCAGCAGTTTAGGGCAGATGATTAACTATGGCTACACCTTC.

This chain uses TRBV23-1 with TRBJ2-7; 8 nucleotides line up with TRBD2. Being an ORF, TRBV23-1 has a function that is uncertain. The CDR3 loop spans 16 amino acids. Unmatched junction bases numbered 9, after V lost 5 bases and J lost 0 bases. The CDR3 DNA reads as TGCGCCAGCAGTTTCCGGGTAGCGGGGTGCTCCTACGAGCAGTACTTC. Its translation is CASSFRVAGCSYEQYF.

The CDR3 reads CASSLAAGAPNTEAFF. The CDR3 region has the DNA TGCGCCAGCAGCTTGGCGGCAGGGGCTCCGAACACTGAAGCTTTCTTT. The chain links TRBV5-1 to TRBJ1-1, with D possibly matching TRBD1 (6 bases). Germline assignment: CDR1 SGHRS and CDR2 YFSETQ. Trimming removed 0 bases from V and 1 base from J, with 13 bases in between. The CDR3 length is 16 residues.

This clone was seen only a few times. This chain joins TRBV28 and TRBJ2-4; perhaps TRBD2 as D (6 bases). Germline CDR1 is MDHEN and CDR2 is SYDVKM. CDR3 size: 13 residues. V was cut by 6 bases and J by 7 bases, with 13 bases left in between. The CDR3 here is CASSPGGRNIQYF. The CDR3 nucleotides are TGTGCCAGCAGCCCCGGAGGGCGGAACATTCAGTACTTC.

This clone was found a few times. The rearrangement uses TRBV6-4 and TRBJ2-1; TRBD1 is a possible D gene (6 bases). In germline, CDR1 is MRHNA, CDR2 SNTAGT. The CDR3 loop spans 16 amino acids. V was shortened by 6 bases and J by 0 bases, with 15 bases between the two germline ends. The CDR3 nucleotides are TGTGCCAGCAGCAACAGGGCTACCTCCTCCTACAATGAGCAGTTCTTC. Residues: CASSNRATSSYNEQFF.

This clone came up a few times. The chain employs TRBV5-4 and TRBJ2-5, with D unclear. With 1 base removed from V and 2 bases from J, the gap between germline ends came to 9 bases. The CDR3 has 14 amino acids. Looked up from germline, CDR1 is SGHNT and CDR2 is YYREEE (reference sequence). This CDR3 reads CASSLISSQETQYF. The CDR3 DNA reads as TGTGCCAGCAGCTTGATTAGCTCTCAAGAGACCCAGTACTTC.

This clone was picked up a small number of times. This chain links TRBV11-3 with TRBJ2-1; TRBD1 matches 7 bases. Germline assignment: CDR1 SGHNT and CDR2 YENEEA. The CDR3 loop spans 13 amino acids. Trimming took 6 bases from V and 4 from J; bases not matched to a gene: 3. The DNA of the CDR3 is TGTGCCAGCAGTTGGACAGGATACAATGAGCAGTTCTTC. It translates to CASSWTGYNEQFF.

This clone came up a few times. The chain uses TRBV7-3 and TRBJ1-1; 8 nucleotides align to TRBD1. In germline, CDR1 is SGHTA, CDR2 FQGTGA. V lost 5 bases and J lost 6; bases outside the gene matches: 11. CDR3 length: 15 residues. CDR3 region: CASSSGQGRSAEAFF. The DNA for the CDR3 is TGTGCCAGCAGCAGCGGACAGGGTCGGAGCGCTGAAGCTTTCTTT.

This clone appeared a few times. V and J are TRBV2 and TRBJ1-2; 9 bases fit TRBD1. The CDR3 length is 14 residues. In germline, CDR1 is SNHLY, CDR2 FYNNEI. The trim removed 7 bases at V and 8 bases at J, leaving 11 bases unmatched. This chain's CDR3 is CASTPPGQGFGYTF. CDR3 DNA sequence: TGTGCCAGCACACCCCCGGGACAGGGTTTCGGCTACACCTTC.

The chain links TRBV2 to TRBJ2-5; D may be TRBD1 (6 bases). From germline, CDR1 is SNHLY and CDR2 FYNNEI. The CDR3 extends over 14 amino acids. With 3 bases removed from V and 2 bases from J, the gap between germline ends came to 10 bases. The CDR3 DNA sequence: TGTGCCAGCAGTGAGGGTGGGACACAAGAGACCCAGTACTTC. Translating it yields CASSEGGTQETQYF.

This clone was counted a few times. The chain uses TRBV10-3 and TRBJ2-5; 8 bases fit TRBD1. The J segment lost 9 bases and the V segment lost 5 bases, leaving 11 bases of the junction unmatched. This CDR3 has 14 amino acids. From germline, CDR1 is ENHRY and CDR2 SYGVKD. The CDR3 is CAISPGDRLLAQYF. The CDR3 DNA follows: TGTGCCATCAGTCCAGGGGACAGGTTGTTAGCCCAGTACTTC.